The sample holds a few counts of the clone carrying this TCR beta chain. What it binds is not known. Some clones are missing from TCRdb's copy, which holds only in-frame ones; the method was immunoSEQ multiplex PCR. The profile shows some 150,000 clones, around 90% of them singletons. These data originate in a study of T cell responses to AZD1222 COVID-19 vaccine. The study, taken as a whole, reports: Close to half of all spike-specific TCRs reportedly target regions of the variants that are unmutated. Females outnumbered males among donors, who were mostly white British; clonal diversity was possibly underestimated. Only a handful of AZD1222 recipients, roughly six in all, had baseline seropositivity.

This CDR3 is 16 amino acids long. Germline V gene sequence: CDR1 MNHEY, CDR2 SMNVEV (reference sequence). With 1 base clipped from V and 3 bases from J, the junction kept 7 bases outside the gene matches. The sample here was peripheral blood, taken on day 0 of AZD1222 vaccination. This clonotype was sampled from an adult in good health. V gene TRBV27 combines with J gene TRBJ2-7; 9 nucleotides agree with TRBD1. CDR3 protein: CASSLWGGTGNYEQYF. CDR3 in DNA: TGTGCCAGCAGTTTATGGGGAGGGACAGGGAACTACGAGCAGTACTTC.